This T cell receptor beta chain was recovered during a study of CD8 T cells in ankylosing spondylitis. Study-level results: Typical of ankylosing spondylitis blood, it appeared, was a TCR beta motif of several highly homologous variants. Disease-linked clones were reportedly significantly enriched in matched ankylosing spondylitis synovial fluid. Previously reported in reactive arthritis synovial fluid and blood were some of the motif variants.

Trimming pared 8 bases from V and 5 bases from J, leaving 15 bases between. There are 13 residues in the CDR3. CDR1 MGHDK and CDR2 SYGVNS come from the germline V gene. Making the TCR beta libraries involved quantitative 5'-RACE with molecular barcodes. TCRdb reanalysed the 5' RACE reads using MiXCR and keeps one entry per CDR3 protein. The sample has about 100,000 distinct CDR3 sequences, over 6.5% seen once. This clonotype came up many times. The antigen remains unidentified. J is TRBJ2-5 and V is TRBV25-1; possible D gene TRBD2, 5 bases. This receptor was identified in a male donor with ankylosing spondylitis or in good health (not recorded which). Material for sequencing was blood, either unsorted or a sorted T cell fraction (not recorded which). This CDR3 is CASSEEKRETQYF. In DNA form, the CDR3 reads TGTGCCAGCTCTGAAGAAAAGCGGGAGACCCAGTACTTC.